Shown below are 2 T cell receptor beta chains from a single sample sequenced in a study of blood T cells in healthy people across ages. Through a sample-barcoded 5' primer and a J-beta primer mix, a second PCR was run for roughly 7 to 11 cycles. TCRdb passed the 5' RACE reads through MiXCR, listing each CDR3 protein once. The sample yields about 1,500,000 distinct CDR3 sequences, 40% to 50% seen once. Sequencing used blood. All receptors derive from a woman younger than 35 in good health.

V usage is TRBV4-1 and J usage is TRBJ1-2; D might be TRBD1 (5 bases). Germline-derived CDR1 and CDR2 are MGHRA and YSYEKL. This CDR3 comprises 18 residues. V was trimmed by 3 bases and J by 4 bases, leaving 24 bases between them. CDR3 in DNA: TGCGCCAGCAGCCACCCCGCACGGGGGGTTTCGGAAGGCTATGGCTACACCTTC. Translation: CASSHPARGVSEGYGYTF.

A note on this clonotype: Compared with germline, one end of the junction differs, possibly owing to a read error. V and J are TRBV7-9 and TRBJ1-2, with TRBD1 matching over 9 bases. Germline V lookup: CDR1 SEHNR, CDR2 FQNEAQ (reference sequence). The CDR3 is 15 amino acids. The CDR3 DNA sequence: TGTGCCTGCAGCTTAGCGGACAGGGGAAGTTATGGCTACACCTTC. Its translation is CACSLADRGSYGYTF.